In its sample, the clone carrying this TCR beta chain was seen many times. The data were taken from a study of immune heterogeneity within non-small cell lung tumors. CDR3 of TCR beta was amplified by multiplex PCR that used 32 V and 13 J primers. TCRdb independently ran MiXCR on the multiplex PCR reads; one entry per CDR3 protein. The data contain 3,000 or so distinct CDR3 sequences, under 20% of them singletons. This CDR3 region has 16 residues. Germline CDR1 is SGDLS and CDR2 is YYNGEE. V lost 4 bases, J lost 0 bases, and 10 bases stayed unmatched. Bulk tumor genomic DNA was the template, and each sample received about 590 ng. Collection of several biopsies per primary tumor, spaced far apart, took place during surgery. The study enrolled patients with untreated, newly diagnosed non-small cell lung cancer who underwent curative surgery.

The V gene is TRBV9, the J gene TRBJ2-7; 7 bases agree with TRBD2. The TCR was taken from a middle-aged man with non-small cell lung cancer. Sequencing used lung tumor tissue. The CDR3 reads CASSPPFPSGSYEQYF. For the CDR3, the DNA is TGTGCCAGCAGCCCGCCTTTTCCTAGCGGCTCCTACGAGCAGTACTTC.